The clone carrying this TCR beta chain has at least ten counts. Antigen unknown. The CDR3 consists of 18 residues. Between the trimmed V and J ends, which lost 2 bases and 5 bases, there was a span of 22 bases. Germline CDR1 is LGHNA and CDR2 is YSLEER. The data derive from a study of response to subunit inactivated influenza vaccine. TCRdb recomputed calls from the RT-PCR reads with MiXCR, one row per CDR3 protein. The sample holds almost 600,000 distinct CDR3 sequences; 12% to 15% are singletons and the top ten take around 10%. Study conclusions and caveats: The authors suggested that every seasonal influenza vaccination recruits few new T cells.

The sequence derives from a middle-aged man who received an inactivated influenza vaccine. The chain couples TRBV4-3 to TRBJ2-1; D is uncertain. The starting material was PBMCs from blood, obtained approximately 13 days after vaccination. The CDR3: CASSQYGPKQTGHNEQFF. CDR3 DNA sequence: TGCGCCAGCAGCCAATACGGCCCAAAACAAACGGGCCACAATGAGCAGTTCTTC.